This TCR beta chain was obtained from a study of shared clonotypes between healthy human individuals. Across the whole study: Per donor, three plates held CD4 naive cells, three held CD4 memory, two held CD8 naive and one held CD8 memory.

CDR3 length: 19 residues. V was shortened by 4 bases and J by 2 bases, with 21 bases between the two germline ends. Germline assignment: CDR1 MNHNS and CDR2 SASEGT. Profiled with immunoSEQ multiplex PCR; TCRdb holds only in-frame clones, not every one. The data hold 2 million to 3 million clones, with 90% to 95% observed a single time. This clone was seen a single time. Its antigen remains unidentified. General study results and limits: Despite large depth, sorted-subset datasets appeared incompletely sequenced. Lower generation probabilities were found for non-shared clonotypes than for those shared by all four donors.

The sample taken for sequencing was naive CD4+ T cells from PBMCs. The sample's subset: CD45RA+ positively selected. The chain joins TRBV6-1 to TRBJ2-6; D tentatively reads TRBD1 or TRBD2 (5 bases each). This sequence originates from a man aged 18 to 35 in good health. Some clones in this sample may be carry-over from other donors' samples. The CDR3 DNA sequence: TGTGCCAGCAGTGGTCTTACGAGGGGTCTTGGGACTGGGGCCAACGTCCTGACTTTC. This gives the protein CASSGLTRGLGTGANVLTF.